The next 2 T cell receptor beta chains were all read from a single sample in a study of cytomegalovirus exposure and HLA in healthy donors (TCRdb year 2017). The library was generated by the immunoSEQ multiplex PCR assay. TCRdb limited this immuneACCESS table to in-frame rearrangements with V and J called. A share of clones is missing; checked studies link under half to unresolved V genes, and the rest is unexplained. This sample holds some 200,000 clones; about nine tenths were observed only once. The top ten hold 7.2% of the sample. Sequenced sample: PBMCs. These receptors were obtained from a man aged 25-40 years in good health and CMV-seropositive.

The V gene is TRBV7-3, the J gene TRBJ2-7; 9 positions agree with TRBD1. CDR1 and CDR2 (germline): SGHTA, FQGTGA. Trimming removed 3 bases from V and 0 bases from J; junction bases left unmatched: 3. The CDR3 sequence is 15 residues long. The CDR3 loop is CASSFHRGPSYEQYF. The DNA for the CDR3 is TGTGCCAGCAGCTTCCACAGGGGGCCCTCCTACGAGCAGTACTTC. The full variable domain, rest sourced from reference TRBV7-3 and TRBJ2-7, is GAGVSQTPSNKVTEKGKYVELRCDPISGHTALYWYRQSLGQGPEFLIYFQGTGAADDSGLPNDRFFAVRPEGSVSTLKIQRTERGDSAVYLCASSFHRGPSYEQYFGPGTRLTVT.

The chain joins TRBV18 to TRBJ1-1; D ambiguous. CDR3 length equals 13 residues. Trimming stripped 2 bases from V and 2 bases from J, with 6 bases between. Germline values: CDR1 KGHSH, CDR2 LQKENI. CDR3 in amino acids: CASSPTGNTEAFF. The CDR3 region has the DNA TGTGCCAGCTCACCAACGGGAAACACTGAAGCTTTCTTT.